This T cell receptor beta chain was documented in a study of identical twins (dated by TCRdb to the mid-2010s). A note on the overall study: The study deep-sequenced TCR alpha and beta repertoires from monozygotic twins, unrelated adults of various ages and cord blood to test whether fetal clonotypes persist. Replicate twin experiments were performed at different times using different library preparation protocols to rule out contamination.

The CDR3 sequence holds 18 residues, the cysteine and phenylalanine included. Only the CDR3 DNA stays, 54 bases, in frame from base 1. The germline V gene yields SGHDT for CDR1 and YYEEEE for CDR2. Clipping removes 4 bases from V and 2 bases from J, with 13 as the unmatched junction base count. All donors were healthy Caucasians. Using Miltenyi CD45RO+ enrichment and human naive T-cell isolation kits, memory (CD45RO+) and naive T cells were isolated from PBMC. Broader findings and caveats from the paper: Conclusions relied on cross-sectional statistical analysis, since the same donors could not be followed over many years. A weaker excess of twin sharing was found in beta out-of-frame sequences because the signal-to-noise ratio was lowered by fewer shared sequences. In monozygotic twins, recombination models systematically underestimated out-of-frame TCR alpha sharing, but the models matched the sharing seen between unrelated individuals. Zero-insertion analyses could be partly confounded by invariant T cells such as MAIT and iNKT, although diverse VJ usage argued against such confounding for most clonotypes. Abundant cord blood beta clonotypes carried fewer insertions; young adult naive repertoires showed a weaker similar trend, while memory repertoires showed none. Compared with coincidental sharing between unrelated individuals, out-of-frame TCR alpha sequences shared between twins had an excess of sequences with low generation probability.

The method behind the library was 5' RACE. Sequencing was performed on an Illumina HiSeq 2000. A universal primer binding site was introduced by template switching, and a unique molecular identifier was present in the final cDNA, enabling accurate counting of TCR cDNA molecules. Specific primers in the conserved constant-segment region were used to synthesize first-strand cDNA for TCR alpha and beta chains. To control for contamination, each cDNA library was double barcoded with a SMART-Mk sample barcode plus Illumina barcodes. TruSeq adapter sequences, together with Illumina sample barcodes, were added in two successive PCR steps. Sequencing of the TCR alpha and beta cDNA libraries was done on the Illumina HiSeq platform using custom primers. On the authors' methods: Unique molecular identifiers were extracted from raw reads with MiGEC, and CDR3 positions were determined with MiXCR. Recombination models were inferred per individual with the repgenHMM and IGoR tools using an EM algorithm. Shared clonotype analysis was performed with the tcR package in R, normalizing sharing by the product of cloneset sizes. Out-of-frame nonproductive sequences were analyzed to study raw recombination free of thymic and clonal selection effects. TCRdb's own reprocessing of the public reads used fastp at Q25 and MiXCR and kept productive beta chains. Under each unique CDR3 protein, matching rows form one entry showing the most common genes and DNA. TCRdb, not the original authors, processed these V and J calls. This sample has under 300,000 distinct CDR3 sequences in its table, and more than 12% of those were observed once. The ten top clones hold 7% to 9% of the sample.

As concerns this clonotype: The antigen this receptor binds is unknown. Base qualities are not recorded, but no much larger clone differs from it by a single base.

Sequenced input: memory (CD45RO+) T cells sorted from blood. Sample cell subset or site, as interpreted from the label and publication: CD45RO+ enriched T cells. This TCR was recovered from a woman under 30 in good health. The sequence joins TRBV5-6 to TRBJ2-3; 10 nucleotides in the junction match TRBD2. The sequenced DNA is TGTGCCAGCAGCACTCCAGGATTACTAGCGGGGCCCACAGATACGCAGTATTTT. It encodes CASSTPGLLAGPTDTQYF.